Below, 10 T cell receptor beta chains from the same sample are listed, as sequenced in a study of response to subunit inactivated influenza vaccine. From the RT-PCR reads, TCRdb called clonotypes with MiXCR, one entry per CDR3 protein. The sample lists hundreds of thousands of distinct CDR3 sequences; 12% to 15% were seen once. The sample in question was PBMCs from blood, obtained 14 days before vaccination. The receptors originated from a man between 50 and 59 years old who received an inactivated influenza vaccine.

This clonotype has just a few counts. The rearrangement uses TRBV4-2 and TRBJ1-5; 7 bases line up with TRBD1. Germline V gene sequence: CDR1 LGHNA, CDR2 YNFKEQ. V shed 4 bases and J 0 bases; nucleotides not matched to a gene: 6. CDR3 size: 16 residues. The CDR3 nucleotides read TGTGCCAGCAGCCGCCGCCGACAGGGTAGCAATCAGCCCCAGCATTTT. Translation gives CASSRRRQGSNQPQHF.

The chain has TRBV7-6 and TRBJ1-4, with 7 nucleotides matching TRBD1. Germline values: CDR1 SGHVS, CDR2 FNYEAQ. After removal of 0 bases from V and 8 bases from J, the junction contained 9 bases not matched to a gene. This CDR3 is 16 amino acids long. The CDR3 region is CASSLAVTGADEKLFF. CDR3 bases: TGTGCCAGCAGCTTAGCCGTAACAGGGGCGGACGAAAAACTGTTTTTT.

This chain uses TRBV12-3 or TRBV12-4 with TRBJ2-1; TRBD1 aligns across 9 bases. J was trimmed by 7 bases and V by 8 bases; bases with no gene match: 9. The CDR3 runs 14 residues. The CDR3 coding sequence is TGTGCCAGCCACCCGGGACAGGGCGGTAATGAGCAGTTCTTC. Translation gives CASHPGQGGNEQFF.

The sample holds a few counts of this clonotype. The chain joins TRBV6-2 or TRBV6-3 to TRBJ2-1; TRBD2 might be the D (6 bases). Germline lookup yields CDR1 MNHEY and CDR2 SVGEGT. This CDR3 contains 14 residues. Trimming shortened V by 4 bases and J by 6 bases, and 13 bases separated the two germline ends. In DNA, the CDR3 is TGTGCCAGCAGTTGGGGGGTTGGGATCAATGAGCAGTTCTTC. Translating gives CASSWGVGINEQFF.

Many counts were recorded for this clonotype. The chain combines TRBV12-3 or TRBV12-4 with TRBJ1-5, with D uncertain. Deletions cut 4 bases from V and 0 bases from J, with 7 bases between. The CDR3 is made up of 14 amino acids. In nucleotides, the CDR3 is TGTGCCAGCAGTTCAGGATATAGCAATCAGCCCCAGCATTTT. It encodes CASSSGYSNQPQHF.

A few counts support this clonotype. The CDR3 DNA sequence: TGTGCCAGCAGCTTTGGGACTAGCGGGATGGGGAATGAGCAGTTCTTC. Its translation: CASSFGTSGMGNEQFF. The chain carries TRBV11-2 and TRBJ2-1; 13 positions agree with TRBD2. Germline V gene data show CDR1 as SGHAT and CDR2 as FQNNGV. The CDR3 is 16 residues long. V lost 3 bases to trimming and J lost 7 bases; unmatched junction nucleotides: 6.

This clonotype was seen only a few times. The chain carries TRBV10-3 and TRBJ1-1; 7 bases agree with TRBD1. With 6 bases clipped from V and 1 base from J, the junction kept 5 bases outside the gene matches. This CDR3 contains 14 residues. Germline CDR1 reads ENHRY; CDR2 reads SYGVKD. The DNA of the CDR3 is TGTGCCATCAGGATGACAGGGCCGAACACTGAAGCTTTCTTT. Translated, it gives CAIRMTGPNTEAFF.

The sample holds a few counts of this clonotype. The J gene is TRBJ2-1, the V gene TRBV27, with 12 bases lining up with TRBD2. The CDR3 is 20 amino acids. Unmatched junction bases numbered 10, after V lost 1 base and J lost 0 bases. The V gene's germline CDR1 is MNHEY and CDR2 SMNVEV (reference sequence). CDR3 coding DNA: TGTGCCAGCAGTTTATTCGGACTAGCGGGGAGATTGAGCTCCTACAATGAGCAGTTCTTC. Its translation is CASSLFGLAGRLSSYNEQFF.

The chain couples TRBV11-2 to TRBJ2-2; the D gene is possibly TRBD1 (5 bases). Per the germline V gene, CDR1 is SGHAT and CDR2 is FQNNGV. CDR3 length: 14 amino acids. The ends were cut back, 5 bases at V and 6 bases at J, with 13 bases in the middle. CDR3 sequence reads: CASSGQGTAGELFF. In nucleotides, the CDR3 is TGTGCCAGCAGCGGTCAGGGTACGGCCGGGGAGCTGTTTTTT.

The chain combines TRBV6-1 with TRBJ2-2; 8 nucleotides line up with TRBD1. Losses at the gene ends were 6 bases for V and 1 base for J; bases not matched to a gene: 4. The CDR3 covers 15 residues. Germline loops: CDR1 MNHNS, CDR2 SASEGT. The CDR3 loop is CASRGTGGNTGELFF. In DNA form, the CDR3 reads TGTGCCAGCAGGGGGACAGGCGGGAACACCGGGGAGCTGTTTTTT.